This TCR beta chain emerged from a study of Ad26.COV2.S vaccination and SARS-CoV-2 variants. Clones were sequenced by immunoSEQ multiplex PCR, and TCRdb holds only the in-frame ones, with some missing. Of under 95,000 clones in the sample, roughly 85% were seen once. Turning to this clone: The antigen is not known.

Whole-study results and caveats: Vaccine recipients showed a spike-specific TCR breadth that was higher than in placebo recipients. From the TCR breadth and depth analyses, total T cell responses may have been underestimated.

The CDR3 consists of 13 residues. Germline-derived CDR1 and CDR2 are WSHSY and SAAADI. The V gene lost 1 base and the J gene lost 7 bases, with 7 bases spanning the gap. The TCR comes from a human donor who had recovered from COVID-19. The chain employs TRBV10-2 and TRBJ2-2; no reliable D call. This specimen consisted of peripheral blood, obtained after recovery from COVID-19. As DNA, the CDR3 is TGCGCCAGCAGTGAGTTAATCGGCGGGGAGCTGTTTTTT. Residues: CASSELIGGELFF.